The clone carrying this T cell receptor (beta chain) was observed a handful of times. The sample originates from a study of regulatory T cells in long-lasting Graves disease. For TCR beta, libraries came from iRepertoire HTBI primers and Arm-PCR of CDR3 regions. A single record per CDR3 protein comes from TCRdb applying MiXCR to the multiplex PCR reads. The profile shows around 400,000 distinct CDR3 sequences, approximately 15% of them singletons. Time point in this sample: newly diagnosed GD, antithyroid drugs for less than 3 months. PBMCs were the source of the RNA used for TCR sequencing. The CDR3 totals 21 residues. Trimming at V came to 4 bases and at J to 2 bases, leaving 14 bases not matched to a gene. Germline CDR1 SGDLS, CDR2 YYNGEE. The same sample was also studied in work on T cells in Graves' hyperthyroidism and ophthalmopathy.

The sample in question was peripheral blood mononuclear cells (PBMCs), obtained at new diagnosis, from a patient treated with antithyroid drugs. The chain combines TRBV9 with TRBJ2-6; 14 positions match TRBD2. This sequence was found in a woman in her thirties or forties with Graves disease. The CDR3 DNA sequence: TGTGCCAGCAGCCCCGACGACGGACTAGCGGGAGGTCTCCCTGGGGCCAACGTCCTGACTTTC. Its translation is CASSPDDGLAGGLPGANVLTF.